Given below is one T cell receptor (beta chain) in context. This likely traces to a read error, being one base from a far larger clone. The sample's time point: before trial treatment. Every donor's regimen consisted of nivolumab, ipilimumab, aspirin, low-dose cyclophosphamide and low-dose radiotherapy. Alpha- and beta-chain coverage of first-strand cDNA came from TRAV- and TRBV-specific primers. Over roughly 19 PCR cycles, TCRs were amplified from a constant-region primer and V-primer adapter. mRNA, once isolated, was amplified by in vitro transcription. MiXCR, applied by TCRdb to the reads, yields one record per CDR3 protein. The sample has tens of thousands of distinct CDR3 sequences, roughly 31% seen once; the top ten hold over 8.5%. The data derive from a study of low-dose radiotherapy and immunotherapy resistance in tumors. Whole-study context: The 200 mg/m2 dose of intravenous cyclophosphamide was given every two weeks, one day before radiation and immunotherapy. For four cycles from cycle 1 day 1, patients took 300 mg oral aspirin daily.

The specimen was PBMCs, collected before treatment. The TCR comes from a female donor with ovarian cancer.

The CDR3 DNA reads as TGCGCCAGCAGCTTGGGGACACCCAATGAGCAGTACTTC. Translated: CASSLGTPNEQYF. The V gene is TRBV5-1, the J gene TRBJ2-5; D perhaps matches TRBD1 (5 bases). Trimming shortened V by 0 bases and J by 11 bases, and 14 bases separated the two germline ends. Germline V gene lookup returns CDR1 SGHRS and CDR2 YFSETQ. This CDR3 comprises 13 residues.